The next 7 T cell receptor beta chains were all read from a single sample in a study of T cells expressing NK-cell markers. TCRdb re-called the 5' RACE reads; every CDR3 protein appears as one record, without DNA. This sample's table reports 8,000 or so distinct CDR3 sequences. Sequenced sample: blood T cells: a sorted CD56 or NKG2C T cell subset, CD4+ or CD8+ T cells, or bulk PBMC T cells (not recorded which). These receptors originate from a man younger than 30 in good health.

The V gene is TRBV6-2 or TRBV6-3, the J gene TRBJ2-1; TCRdb's D gene call, TRBD2, goes unchecked for lack of DNA. Germline CDR1 reads MNHEY; CDR2 reads SVGEGT. The CDR3 is 15 residues long. Here the CDR3 reads CASSYSIRPPTEQFF.

This chain joins TRBV6-6 and TRBJ2-1. CDR1 is MNHNY, CDR2 SVGAGI, per germline (reference sequence). The CDR3 loop spans 12 amino acids. This CDR3 is CASSYSDFEQFF.

The chain links TRBV10-3 to TRBJ2-1; there is no DNA to check the TCRdb D call of TRBD2. Germline CDR1 reads ENHRY; CDR2 reads SYGVKD. This CDR3 has 19 residues. The CDR3 region is CAISESRGGLAGRYNEQFF.

The chain's CDR3 is CASSPFGGIRHEQYF. The chain is built from TRBV6-1 and TRBJ2-7; the TCRdb D gene call, TRBD1, has no DNA to confirm it. The CDR3 is 15 residues long. Germline V gives CDR1 MNHNS, CDR2 SASEGT.

In terms of frequency, this clonotype is medium-sized. V is TRBV4-3 and J is TRBJ1-6. CDR1 LGHNA and CDR2 YSLEER come from the germline V gene. The CDR3 totals 14 residues. The CDR3 region is CASSQGPYNSPLHF.

This chain links TRBV14 with TRBJ2-1; the D call of TRBD2 rests on TCRdb alone, since no DNA is present to check it. This CDR3 contains 15 residues. CDR1 and CDR2 (germline): SGHDN, FVKESK. This CDR3 is CASSQTSGAYNEQFF.

The chain employs TRBV10-3 and TRBJ1-2; TCRdb names TRBD1, which stays unverified in the absence of DNA. The CDR3 extends over 16 amino acids. CDR1 and CDR2 (germline): ENHRY, SYGVKD. This CDR3 is CAISERVGSGNYGYTF.